These 32 T cell receptor beta chains share one sample of origin, sequenced in a study of beta chain features in type 1 diabetes. The isolated RNA, all of it, was reverse transcribed, so expressed TCRB transcripts were what got sequenced. Some clones are missing from TCRdb's copy, which holds only in-frame ones; the method was immunoSEQ multiplex PCR. Found here are a few hundred thousand clones, 10% to 15% of them singletons; the top ten hold about 0.017%. The sequencing sample was made of naive CD4+ T cells from blood. These receptors came from a young man in good health.

V gene TRBV5-4 combines with J gene TRBJ2-1, with 11 bases identical to TRBD1. Trimming removed 4 bases from V and 2 bases from J; junction bases left unmatched: 2. The CDR3 spans 15 residues. Looked up from germline, CDR1 is SGHNT and CDR2 is YYREEE (reference sequence). CDR3 amino acids: CASSQGQGAYNEQFF. CDR3 coding DNA: TGTGCCAGCAGCCAGGGACAGGGGGCCTACAATGAGCAGTTCTTC.

This clone was counted between two and nine times. The gene calls are TRBV7-2 and TRBJ1-4; the D is unclear. Germline V gives CDR1 SGHTA, CDR2 FQGNSA. The CDR3 spans 14 residues. Trimming took 6 bases from V and 8 from J, leaving 16 bases between them. The CDR3 coding sequence is TGTGCCAGCAGTTGGGCCCCGGAGGAGGAAAAACTGTTTTTT. Translated: CASSWAPEEEKLFF.

This clone was detected only a few times. The chain uses TRBV5-1 and TRBJ2-3, with TRBD2 matching over 10 bases. The germline CDR1 and CDR2 sequences are SGHRS and YFSETQ. The CDR3 spans 15 residues. The J segment lost 6 bases and the V segment lost 1 base, leaving 5 bases of the junction unmatched. CDR3 coding DNA: TGCGCCAGCAGCTTGCAAGCGGGAGGGCCCGATACGCAGTATTTT. This gives the protein CASSLQAGGPDTQYF.

The chain carries TRBV28 and TRBJ2-7, with TRBD1 identical over 12 bases. The germline V gene has CDR1 MDHEN and CDR2 SYDVKM. The junction had 9 bases not matched to a gene; V was cut back by 6 bases and J by 6 bases. The length of the CDR3 is 15 residues. CDR3 sequence (DNA): TGTGCCAGCAGCTCTTGGGGACAGGGGGCTGGCGAGCAGTACTTC. Translation: CASSSWGQGAGEQYF.

This clone was seen more than once but under ten times. The rearrangement links TRBV30 to TRBJ2-1, with a weak D call TRBD1 (6 bases). Germline V gives CDR1 GTSNPN, CDR2 SVGIG (reference sequence). The length of the CDR3 is 15 residues. V was trimmed by 4 bases and J by 0 bases, leaving 13 bases between them. The DNA for the CDR3 is TGTGCCTGGACTGGGGGCCCGAGCTCCTACAATGAGCAGTTCTTC. This translates into CAWTGGPSSYNEQFF.

The chain joins TRBV18 to TRBJ2-5, with unresolved D. Trimming took 3 bases from V and 2 from J, leaving 10 bases between them. Germline CDR1 KGHSH, CDR2 LQKENI. The CDR3 runs to 14 residues. CDR3 amino acids: CASSPPYSQETQYF. The CDR3 DNA follows: TGTGCCAGCTCACCCCCTTATTCTCAAGAGACCCAGTACTTC.

This clone was detected a few times. In DNA form, the CDR3 reads TGTGCCAGCAGCTGGACTAGCGGGCAACCACAGTACAATGAGCAGTTCTTC. Its translation is CASSWTSGQPQYNEQFF. V and J are TRBV7-2 and TRBJ2-1; TRBD2 aligns across 11 bases. The CDR3 covers 17 residues. The germline V gene has CDR1 SGHTA and CDR2 FQGNSA. V was clipped by 4 bases and J by 4 bases; unmatched bases: 9.

This sequence joins TRBV9 and TRBJ2-1; 8 bases line up with TRBD2. J was trimmed by 7 bases and V by 4 bases; bases with no gene match: 16. The CDR3 runs to 17 residues. CDR1 is SGDLS and CDR2 is YYNGEE in the germline V gene. For the CDR3, the DNA is TGTGCCAGCAGCACGCCCCCCGGGAGGGGGGCGGGTAATGAGCAGTTCTTC. This gives the protein CASSTPPGRGAGNEQFF.

This clone was found a few times. The genes are TRBV5-1 and TRBJ1-1, with 8 bases identical to TRBD1. The CDR3 runs 16 residues. With V trimmed by 0 bases and J by 7 bases, 11 bases remained unmatched. The germline gives CDR1 SGHRS, CDR2 YFSETQ. CDR3 amino acids: CASSLAGGGQGGEAFF. CDR3 bases: TGCGCCAGCAGCTTGGCCGGAGGAGGACAGGGAGGTGAAGCTTTCTTT.

In its sample, this clone was seen a few times. The rearrangement joins TRBV5-5 to TRBJ2-3; TRBD2 matches 8 bases. This CDR3 is built from 17 residues. CDR1 is SGHKS, CDR2 YYEKEE, per germline (reference sequence). The J segment lost 2 bases and the V segment lost 3 bases, leaving 11 bases of the junction unmatched. The chain's CDR3 is CASSSHPTSGTTDTQYF. The CDR3 DNA is TGTGCCAGCAGCTCCCACCCCACTAGCGGAACCACAGATACGCAGTATTTT.

This clone came up a few times. V usage is TRBV5-1 and J usage is TRBJ2-2; D may be TRBD1 (6 bases). V dropped 4 bases and J dropped 2 bases, with 15 bases sitting between them. CDR3 size: 16 residues. CDR1 and CDR2 (germline): SGHRS, YFSETQ. The CDR3, as DNA: TGCGCCAGCAGCCTTGCCACAGGGTCCAACACCGGGGAGCTGTTTTTT. Translated, it gives CASSLATGSNTGELFF.

The chain combines TRBV30 with TRBJ1-6; D unresolved. Trimming cost V 0 bases and J 7 bases, with 7 bases left between them. CDR3 length: 13 residues. Germline CDR1 is GTSNPN and CDR2 is SVGIG (reference sequence). As DNA, the CDR3 is TGTGCCTGGAGTGTTCGGGAAAATTCACCCCTCCACTTT. Its translation: CAWSVRENSPLHF. The variable domain in full, with the rest retrieved from reference TRBV30 and TRBJ1-6, is SQTIHQWPATLVQPVGSPLSLECTVEGTSNPNLYWYRQAAGRGLQLLFYSVGIGQISSEVPQNLSASRPQDRQFILSSKKLLLSDSGFYLCAWSVRENSPLHFGNGTRLTVT.

This chain joins TRBV27 and TRBJ2-7; 11 bases match TRBD2. CDR3 length equals 15 residues. Trimming took 6 bases from V and 2 from J; bases not matched to a gene: 6. Germline CDR1 reads MNHEY; CDR2 reads SMNVEV (reference sequence). The CDR3 DNA reads TGTGCCAGCAGACTTATAGCGGGAGGGCCCTACGAGCAGTACTTC. Translated, it gives CASRLIAGGPYEQYF.

The chain couples TRBV29-1 to TRBJ2-3, with TRBD1 identical over 7 bases. The CDR3 is made up of 14 amino acids. The ends lost 2 bases at V and 4 bases at J; junction bases unmatched: 6. Germline V gene data show CDR1 as SQVTM and CDR2 as ANQGSEA. The CDR3 coding sequence is TGCAGCGTTGAAATACAGGGGTGGGCAGATACGCAGTATTTT. Translated, it gives CSVEIQGWADTQYF.

This clone was recorded a few times. The chain has TRBV19 and TRBJ2-7; 7 bases map to TRBD1. CDR1 LNHDA and CDR2 SQIVND come from the germline V gene (reference sequence). The CDR3 consists of 13 residues. Trimming removed 7 bases from V and 2 bases from J; junction bases left unmatched: 5. CDR3 region: CASTPGQPYEQYF. The CDR3, as DNA: TGTGCCAGTACTCCGGGACAGCCCTACGAGCAGTACTTC.

V is TRBV2 and J is TRBJ2-5; maybe TRBD2 (6 bases). Germline V lookup: CDR1 SNHLY, CDR2 FYNNEI. The CDR3 contains 14 residues. Deletions cut 7 bases from V and 4 bases from J, with 16 bases between. This CDR3 reads CASNPGVGPETQYF. In DNA form, the CDR3 reads TGTGCCAGCAATCCGGGGGTGGGCCCAGAGACCCAGTACTTC. The complete variable domain, with remaining parts taken from reference TRBV2 and TRBJ2-5, reads EPEVTQTPSHQVTQMGQEVILRCVPISNHLYFYWYRQILGQKVEFLVSFYNNEISEKSEIFDDQFSVERPDGSNFTLKIRSTKLEDSAMYFCASNPGVGPETQYFGPGTRLLVL.

The chain links TRBV19 to TRBJ2-5; 7 positions match TRBD1. Germline V gene sequence: CDR1 LNHDA, CDR2 SQIVND (reference sequence). The CDR3 contains 15 residues. Trimming removed 4 bases from V and 0 bases from J; junction bases left unmatched: 5. CDR3 nucleotides: TGTGCCAGTAGTACGTCGGGACAGAACCAAGAGACCCAGTACTTC. Translating it yields CASSTSGQNQETQYF.

This clone turned up a few times. The chain carries TRBV9 and TRBJ2-7; 8 bases agree with TRBD2. Trimming at V came to 4 bases and at J to 2 bases, leaving 5 bases not matched to a gene. Germline V gene data show CDR1 as SGDLS and CDR2 as YYNGEE. This CDR3 contains 14 residues. The CDR3 reads CASSSGLVPYEQYF. In nucleotides, the CDR3 is TGTGCCAGCAGCTCGGGACTAGTTCCCTACGAGCAGTACTTC.

The rearrangement joins TRBV6-5 to TRBJ1-6; 8 positions match TRBD1. In germline, CDR1 is MNHEY, CDR2 SVGAGI. The V gene end was trimmed by 5 bases and the J gene end by 4 bases; junction bases not matched to a gene: 4. There are 15 residues in the CDR3. CDR3 sequence: CASSTGQAYNSPLHF. CDR3 coding DNA: TGTGCCAGCAGTACGGGACAGGCTTATAATTCACCCCTCCACTTT.

This clone was counted between two and nine times. V usage is TRBV28 and J usage is TRBJ1-2, with D possibly TRBD1 on 5 matching bases. The length of the CDR3 is 13 residues. Germline lookup yields CDR1 MDHEN and CDR2 SYDVKM. With 3 bases removed from V and 10 bases from J, the gap between germline ends came to 15 bases. As DNA, the CDR3 is TGTGCCAGCAGTTTGCGACAGCCGGTGGACTACACCTTC. Translated, it gives CASSLRQPVDYTF.

For the CDR3, the DNA is TGCGCCAGCAGCCTAATTAGCGGGGTAGAGACCCAGTACTTC. It translates to CASSLISGVETQYF. The genes are TRBV5-1 and TRBJ2-5, with 8 nucleotides matching TRBD2. V lost 4 bases to trimming and J lost 4 bases; unmatched junction nucleotides: 6. Germline CDR1 is SGHRS and CDR2 is YFSETQ. The CDR3 is 14 amino acids.

This clone occurred a few times. V is TRBV5-1 and J is TRBJ2-2, with D unclear. This CDR3 has 14 amino acids. Between the trimmed V and J ends, which lost 0 bases and 5 bases, there was a span of 8 bases. The germline gives CDR1 SGHRS, CDR2 YFSETQ. CDR3 coding DNA: TGCGCCAGCAGCTTGGAAGCACAGACCGGGGAGCTGTTTTTT. Its protein is CASSLEAQTGELFF.

This clone was found a few times. The chain uses TRBV19 and TRBJ2-5; weak D call: TRBD1 (5 bases). Germline lookup yields CDR1 LNHDA and CDR2 SQIVND (reference sequence). This CDR3 is 13 amino acids long. V lost 10 bases and J 5 bases, leaving 17 bases between the germline ends. The CDR3 is CAISQGRRETQYF. The CDR3 DNA follows: TGTGCCATCTCGCAGGGTAGGCGCGAGACCCAGTACTTC.

This clone has a count of ten or more. This rearrangement joins TRBV29-1 to TRBJ2-3, with TRBD2 as a possible D gene (5 bases). Germline-derived CDR1 and CDR2 are SQVTM and ANQGSEA. This CDR3 has 12 residues. For the CDR3, the DNA is TGCACCACGAGGGATGTTGGAGATACGCAGTATTTT. This encodes CTTRDVGDTQYF.

The chain couples TRBV6-5 to TRBJ1-3; no firm D call. V gave up 5 bases and J gave up 0 bases, with 11 bases separating them. This CDR3 has 15 residues. The germline gives CDR1 MNHEY, CDR2 SVGAGI. CDR3 bases: TGTGCCAGCAGTCGTAGTGGGCCCTCTGGAAACACCATATATTTT. This encodes CASSRSGPSGNTIYF.

This clone has more than one count but fewer than ten. V is TRBV15 and J is TRBJ2-1; 10 nucleotides line up with TRBD2. Trimming removed 0 bases from V and 4 bases from J; junction bases left unmatched: 9. The CDR3 is 18 amino acids. CDR1 is LNHNV and CDR2 is YYDKDF in the germline V gene (reference sequence). The CDR3 protein is CATSREGRASGRYNEQFF. The CDR3 region has the DNA TGTGCCACCAGCAGAGAGGGTAGGGCTAGCGGGAGATACAATGAGCAGTTCTTC.

This clone was detected only a few times. The genes are TRBV28 and TRBJ1-1; D is possibly TRBD1 (5 bases). Germline V gene data show CDR1 as MDHEN and CDR2 as SYDVKM. Deletions cut 3 bases from V and 0 bases from J, with 11 bases between. This CDR3 is 15 amino acids long. The CDR3 sequence: CASSFSDRLNTEAFF. CDR3 sequence (DNA): TGTGCCAGCAGTTTCTCCGACAGACTGAACACTGAAGCTTTCTTT.

This chain links TRBV5-1 with TRBJ1-3; 7 bases match TRBD1. Germline V gene sequence: CDR1 SGHRS, CDR2 YFSETQ. The CDR3 is 16 residues long. Trimming cost V 2 bases and J 1 base; bases outside gene matches: 6. The CDR3 region is CASSLRQGGSGNTIYF. The DNA for the CDR3 is TGCGCCAGCAGCTTACGACAGGGCGGATCTGGAAACACCATATATTTT.

This clone was observed a few times. The same CDR3 arises from other DNA sequences in this sample as well. This chain uses TRBV6-5 with TRBJ2-2, with D unclear. In germline, CDR1 is MNHEY, CDR2 SVGAGI. V lost 5 bases and J lost 5, with 3 bases in between. The CDR3 totals 11 residues. CDR3 bases: TGTGCCAGCAGTCGGACCGGGGAGCTGTTTTTT. Translated, it gives CASSRTGELFF.

This clone came up a few times. V is TRBV2 and J is TRBJ2-6; the match to TRBD1 covers 7 bases. CDR1 is SNHLY, CDR2 FYNNEI, per germline. This CDR3 has 16 residues. J lost 2 bases, V lost 4 bases, and 5 bases had no gene match. The CDR3 DNA reads as TGTGCCAGCAGTGTAGAGGGGGCCGCTGGGGCCAACGTCCTGACTTTC. Amino acid sequence: CASSVEGAAGANVLTF.

This clone was recorded a few times. The chain carries TRBV28 and TRBJ2-1; 11 bases are shared with TRBD2. Per germline, CDR1 MDHEN and CDR2 SYDVKM. The V segment lost 5 bases and the J segment 2 bases; nucleotides outside the gene matches: 8. The CDR3 sequence is 17 residues long. The CDR3 coding sequence is TGTGCCAGCAGTCAAATACTAGCGGGGGAGACCTACAATGAGCAGTTCTTC. Translated: CASSQILAGETYNEQFF.

This chain links TRBV10-3 with TRBJ2-5; 8 positions agree with TRBD1. The CDR3 extends over 13 amino acids. CDR1 and CDR2 from the germline V gene are ENHRY and SYGVKD. J lost 2 bases, V lost 10 bases, and 6 bases had no gene match. For the CDR3, the DNA is TGTGCCACCAAGGGACAGGAGCAAGAGACCCAGTACTTC. Translation: CATKGQEQETQYF.